The T cell receptor (beta chain) under discussion was sequenced for a study of cytomegalovirus exposure and HLA in healthy donors. Study outcomes and limitations: Because they were indistinguishable, some V segments, including TRBV6-2 and TRBV6-3, were excluded.

Of note for this clone: Its specificity is unknown.

The length of the CDR3 is 13 residues. Germline assignment: CDR1 MNHEY and CDR2 SMNVEV (reference sequence). The V end was cut by 11 bases, the J end by 9 bases, with 22 bases between. The primer mix had 60 Vbeta and 13 Jbeta primers. The protocol was immunoSEQ multiplex PCR, while the TCRdb copy is restricted to in-frame clones and leaves out a portion. Seen here are some 160,000 clones, 80% to 85% observed once, and the top ten hold less than 2%. Sequencing was performed on PBMCs. The clonotype comes from a woman younger than 30 in good health and CMV-seronegative. The rearrangement uses TRBV27 and TRBJ1-1, with D possibly TRBD1 on 6 matching bases. The CDR3 region is CAGTEGGATKAFF. CDR3 DNA: TGTGCCGGCACAGAGGGGGGGGCTACGAAAGCTTTCTTT.